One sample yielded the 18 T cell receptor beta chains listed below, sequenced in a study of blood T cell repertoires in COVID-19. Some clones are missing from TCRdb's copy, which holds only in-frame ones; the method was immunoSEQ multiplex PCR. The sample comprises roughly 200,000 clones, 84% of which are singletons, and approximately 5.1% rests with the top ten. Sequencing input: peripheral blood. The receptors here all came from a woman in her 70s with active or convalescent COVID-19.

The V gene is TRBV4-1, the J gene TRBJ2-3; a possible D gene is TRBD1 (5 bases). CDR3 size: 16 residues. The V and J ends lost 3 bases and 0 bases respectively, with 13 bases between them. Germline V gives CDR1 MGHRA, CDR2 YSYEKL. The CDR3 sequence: CASSHPPGSSTDTQYF. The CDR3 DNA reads TGCGCCAGCAGCCACCCCCCAGGGTCTAGCACAGATACGCAGTATTTT.

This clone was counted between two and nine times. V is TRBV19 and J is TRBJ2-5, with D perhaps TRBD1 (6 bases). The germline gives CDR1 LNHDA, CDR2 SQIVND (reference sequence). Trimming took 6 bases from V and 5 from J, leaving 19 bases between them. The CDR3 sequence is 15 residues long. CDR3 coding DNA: TGTGCCAGTAGACTGACAGGACCCGCCATTGAGACCCAGTACTTC. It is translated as CASRLTGPAIETQYF.

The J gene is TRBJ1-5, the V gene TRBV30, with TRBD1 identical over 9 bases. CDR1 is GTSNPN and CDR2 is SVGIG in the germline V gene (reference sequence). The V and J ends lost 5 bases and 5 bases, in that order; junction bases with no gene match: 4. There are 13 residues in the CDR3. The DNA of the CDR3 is TGTGCCTGGGGGGACAGGGTGGATCAGCCCCAGCATTTT. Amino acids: CAWGDRVDQPQHF.

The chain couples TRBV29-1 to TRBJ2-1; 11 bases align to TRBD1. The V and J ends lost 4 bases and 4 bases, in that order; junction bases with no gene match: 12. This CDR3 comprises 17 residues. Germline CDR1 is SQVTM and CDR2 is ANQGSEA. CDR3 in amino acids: CSVVRSRGTGGYNEQFF. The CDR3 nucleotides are TGCAGCGTTGTTCGGAGCCGGGGGACAGGGGGATACAATGAGCAGTTCTTC.

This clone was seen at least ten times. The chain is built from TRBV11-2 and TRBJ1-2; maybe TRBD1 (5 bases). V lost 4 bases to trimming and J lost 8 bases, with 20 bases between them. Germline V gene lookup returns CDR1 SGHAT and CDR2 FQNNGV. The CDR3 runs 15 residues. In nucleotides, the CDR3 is TGTGCCAGCAGCTACCCCCGCACTTACAGGAAGGGCTACACCTTC. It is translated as CASSYPRTYRKGYTF.

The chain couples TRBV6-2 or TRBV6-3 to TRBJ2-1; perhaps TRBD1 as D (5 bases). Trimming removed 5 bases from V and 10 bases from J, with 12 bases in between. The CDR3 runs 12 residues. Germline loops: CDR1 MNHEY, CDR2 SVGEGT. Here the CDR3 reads CASSPRVGEQFF. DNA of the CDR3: TGTGCCAGCAGTCCCAGGGTTGGGGAGCAGTTCTTC.

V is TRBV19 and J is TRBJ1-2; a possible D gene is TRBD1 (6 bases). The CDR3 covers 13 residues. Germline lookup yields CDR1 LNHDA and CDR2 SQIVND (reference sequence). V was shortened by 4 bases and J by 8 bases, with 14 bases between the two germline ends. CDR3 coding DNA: TGTGCCAGTAGTAATGTGGGGGCGGAAGGCTACACCTTC. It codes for CASSNVGAEGYTF.

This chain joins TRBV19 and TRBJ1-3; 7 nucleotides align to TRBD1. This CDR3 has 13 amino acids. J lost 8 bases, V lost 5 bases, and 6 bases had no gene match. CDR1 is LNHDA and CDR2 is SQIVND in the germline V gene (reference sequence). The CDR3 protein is CASSRQGRDTIYF. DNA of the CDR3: TGTGCCAGTAGTCGACAGGGCAGAGACACCATATATTTT.

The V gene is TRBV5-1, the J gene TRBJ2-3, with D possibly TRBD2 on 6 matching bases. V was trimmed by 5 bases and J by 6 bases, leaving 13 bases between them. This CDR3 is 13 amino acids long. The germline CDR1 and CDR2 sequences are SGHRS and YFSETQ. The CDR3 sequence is CASRVLGGDTQYF. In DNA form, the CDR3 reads TGCGCCAGCAGAGTACTAGGAGGGGATACGCAGTATTTT.

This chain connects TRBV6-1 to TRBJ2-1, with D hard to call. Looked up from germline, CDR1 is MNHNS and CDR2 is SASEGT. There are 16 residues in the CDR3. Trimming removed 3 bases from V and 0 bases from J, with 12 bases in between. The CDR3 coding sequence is TGTGCCAGCAGTGAGAAGCGCCTACGCTCCTACAATGAGCAGTTCTTC. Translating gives CASSEKRLRSYNEQFF.

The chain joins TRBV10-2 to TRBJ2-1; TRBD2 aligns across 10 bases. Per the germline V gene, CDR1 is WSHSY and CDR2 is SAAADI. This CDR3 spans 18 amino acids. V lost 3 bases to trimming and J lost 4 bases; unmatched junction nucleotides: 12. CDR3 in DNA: TGCGCCAGCAGTGACCCACTCCTAGCGGGAGTACGATACAATGAGCAGTTCTTC. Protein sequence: CASSDPLLAGVRYNEQFF.

The CDR3 sequence is CASSGGLAGIQETQYF. CDR3 DNA sequence: TGTGCCAGCAGTGGAGGACTAGCGGGAATACAAGAGACCCAGTACTTC. The rearrangement uses TRBV6-1 and TRBJ2-5, with 12 positions matching TRBD2. The length of the CDR3 is 16 residues. Per the germline V gene, CDR1 is MNHNS and CDR2 is SASEGT. J was trimmed by 2 bases and V by 4 bases; bases with no gene match: 5.

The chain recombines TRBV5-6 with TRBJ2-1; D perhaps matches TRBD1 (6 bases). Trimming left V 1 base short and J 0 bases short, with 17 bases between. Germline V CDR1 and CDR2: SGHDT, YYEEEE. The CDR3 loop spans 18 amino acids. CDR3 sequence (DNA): TGTGCCAGCAGCTTGTTTTCAGGGGTACTGAGCTCCTACAATGAGCAGTTCTTC. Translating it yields CASSLFSGVLSSYNEQFF.

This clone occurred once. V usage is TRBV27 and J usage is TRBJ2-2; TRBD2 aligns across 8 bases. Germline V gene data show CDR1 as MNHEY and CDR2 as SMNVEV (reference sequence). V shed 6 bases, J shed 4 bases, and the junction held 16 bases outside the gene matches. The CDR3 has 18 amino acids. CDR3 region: CASSLNGGLAGSTGELFF. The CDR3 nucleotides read TGTGCCAGCAGCCTAAATGGGGGGCTAGCGGGTAGCACCGGGGAGCTGTTTTTT.

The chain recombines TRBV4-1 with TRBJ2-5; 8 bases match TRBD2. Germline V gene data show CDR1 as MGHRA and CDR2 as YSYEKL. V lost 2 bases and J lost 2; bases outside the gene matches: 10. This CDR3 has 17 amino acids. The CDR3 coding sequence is TGCGCCAGCAGCCAACGAGTACCAGCGGGAGTTCAAGAGACCCAGTACTTC. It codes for CASSQRVPAGVQETQYF.

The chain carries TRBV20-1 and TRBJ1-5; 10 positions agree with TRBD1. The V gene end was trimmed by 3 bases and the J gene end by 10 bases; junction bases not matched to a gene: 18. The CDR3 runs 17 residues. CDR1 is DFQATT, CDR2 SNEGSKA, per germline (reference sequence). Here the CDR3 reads CSASQPRDRGRGNPQHF. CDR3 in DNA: TGCAGTGCTAGTCAACCCCGGGACAGGGGACGGGGTAACCCCCAGCATTTT.

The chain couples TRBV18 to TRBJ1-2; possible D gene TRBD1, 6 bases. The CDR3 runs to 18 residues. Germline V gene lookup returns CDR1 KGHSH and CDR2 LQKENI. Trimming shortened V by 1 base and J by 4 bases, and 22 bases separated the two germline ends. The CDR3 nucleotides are TGTGCCAGCTCACCACGAGTACAGGGAAAGGTCAAAGCCTATGGCTACACCTTC. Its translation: CASSPRVQGKVKAYGYTF.

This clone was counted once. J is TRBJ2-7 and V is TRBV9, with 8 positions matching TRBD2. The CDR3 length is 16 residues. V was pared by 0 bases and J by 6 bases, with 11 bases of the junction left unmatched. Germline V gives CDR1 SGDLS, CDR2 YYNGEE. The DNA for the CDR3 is TGTGCCAGCAGCGTAGAAGCGGGAGTAACCCCGTCCGAGCAGTACTTC. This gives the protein CASSVEAGVTPSEQYF.